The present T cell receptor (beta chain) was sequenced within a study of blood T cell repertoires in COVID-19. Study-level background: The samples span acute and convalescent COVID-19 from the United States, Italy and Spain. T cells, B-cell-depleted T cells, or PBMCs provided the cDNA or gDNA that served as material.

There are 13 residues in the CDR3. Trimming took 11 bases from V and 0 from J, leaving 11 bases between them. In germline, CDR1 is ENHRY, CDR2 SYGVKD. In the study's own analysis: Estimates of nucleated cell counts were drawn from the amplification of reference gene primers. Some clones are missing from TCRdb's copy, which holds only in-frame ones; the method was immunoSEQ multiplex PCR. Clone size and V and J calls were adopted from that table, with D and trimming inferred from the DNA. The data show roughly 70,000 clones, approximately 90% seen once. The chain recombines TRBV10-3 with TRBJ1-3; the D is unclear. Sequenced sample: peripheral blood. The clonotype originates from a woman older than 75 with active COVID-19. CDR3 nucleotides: TGTGCCGGCAGGACTGACTCTGGAAACACCATATATTTT. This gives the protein CAGRTDSGNTIYF.